This passage covers 2 T cell receptor beta chains from one sample sequenced in a study of blood T cell repertoires in COVID-19 (TCRdb year 2020). Library method: the immunoSEQ multiplex PCR assay. TCRdb stores this immuneACCESS table with in-frame sequences only. Part of the clones is absent; in the studies checked, under half of the shortfall reflects unresolved V genes, and no reason is known for the rest. In all, the sample holds tens of thousands of clones, and 86% of those were seen once. The top ten clonotypes cover about 7.8% of the sample. Sample: peripheral blood. These TCRs come from a man aged 45-60 years with active COVID-19.

V usage is TRBV7-2 and J usage is TRBJ1-5, with 8 bases identical to TRBD1. The V gene's germline CDR1 is SGHTA and CDR2 FQGNSA. With 5 bases clipped from V and 4 bases from J, the junction kept 7 bases outside the gene matches. The CDR3 contains 15 residues. In nucleotides, the CDR3 is TGTGCCAGCAGCATAGACAGGGGTAGAAATCAGCCCCAGCATTTT. The encoded protein is CASSIDRGRNQPQHF.

CDR3 sequence (DNA): TGTGCCAGCAGTTTTACAGGGACGCCCCTCCACTTT. Encoded protein: CASSFTGTPLHF. This chain uses TRBV12-3 or TRBV12-4 with TRBJ1-6, with a tentative D call TRBD1 (6 bases). V lost 3 bases to trimming and J lost 13 bases, with 10 bases between them. The CDR3 length is 12 residues.